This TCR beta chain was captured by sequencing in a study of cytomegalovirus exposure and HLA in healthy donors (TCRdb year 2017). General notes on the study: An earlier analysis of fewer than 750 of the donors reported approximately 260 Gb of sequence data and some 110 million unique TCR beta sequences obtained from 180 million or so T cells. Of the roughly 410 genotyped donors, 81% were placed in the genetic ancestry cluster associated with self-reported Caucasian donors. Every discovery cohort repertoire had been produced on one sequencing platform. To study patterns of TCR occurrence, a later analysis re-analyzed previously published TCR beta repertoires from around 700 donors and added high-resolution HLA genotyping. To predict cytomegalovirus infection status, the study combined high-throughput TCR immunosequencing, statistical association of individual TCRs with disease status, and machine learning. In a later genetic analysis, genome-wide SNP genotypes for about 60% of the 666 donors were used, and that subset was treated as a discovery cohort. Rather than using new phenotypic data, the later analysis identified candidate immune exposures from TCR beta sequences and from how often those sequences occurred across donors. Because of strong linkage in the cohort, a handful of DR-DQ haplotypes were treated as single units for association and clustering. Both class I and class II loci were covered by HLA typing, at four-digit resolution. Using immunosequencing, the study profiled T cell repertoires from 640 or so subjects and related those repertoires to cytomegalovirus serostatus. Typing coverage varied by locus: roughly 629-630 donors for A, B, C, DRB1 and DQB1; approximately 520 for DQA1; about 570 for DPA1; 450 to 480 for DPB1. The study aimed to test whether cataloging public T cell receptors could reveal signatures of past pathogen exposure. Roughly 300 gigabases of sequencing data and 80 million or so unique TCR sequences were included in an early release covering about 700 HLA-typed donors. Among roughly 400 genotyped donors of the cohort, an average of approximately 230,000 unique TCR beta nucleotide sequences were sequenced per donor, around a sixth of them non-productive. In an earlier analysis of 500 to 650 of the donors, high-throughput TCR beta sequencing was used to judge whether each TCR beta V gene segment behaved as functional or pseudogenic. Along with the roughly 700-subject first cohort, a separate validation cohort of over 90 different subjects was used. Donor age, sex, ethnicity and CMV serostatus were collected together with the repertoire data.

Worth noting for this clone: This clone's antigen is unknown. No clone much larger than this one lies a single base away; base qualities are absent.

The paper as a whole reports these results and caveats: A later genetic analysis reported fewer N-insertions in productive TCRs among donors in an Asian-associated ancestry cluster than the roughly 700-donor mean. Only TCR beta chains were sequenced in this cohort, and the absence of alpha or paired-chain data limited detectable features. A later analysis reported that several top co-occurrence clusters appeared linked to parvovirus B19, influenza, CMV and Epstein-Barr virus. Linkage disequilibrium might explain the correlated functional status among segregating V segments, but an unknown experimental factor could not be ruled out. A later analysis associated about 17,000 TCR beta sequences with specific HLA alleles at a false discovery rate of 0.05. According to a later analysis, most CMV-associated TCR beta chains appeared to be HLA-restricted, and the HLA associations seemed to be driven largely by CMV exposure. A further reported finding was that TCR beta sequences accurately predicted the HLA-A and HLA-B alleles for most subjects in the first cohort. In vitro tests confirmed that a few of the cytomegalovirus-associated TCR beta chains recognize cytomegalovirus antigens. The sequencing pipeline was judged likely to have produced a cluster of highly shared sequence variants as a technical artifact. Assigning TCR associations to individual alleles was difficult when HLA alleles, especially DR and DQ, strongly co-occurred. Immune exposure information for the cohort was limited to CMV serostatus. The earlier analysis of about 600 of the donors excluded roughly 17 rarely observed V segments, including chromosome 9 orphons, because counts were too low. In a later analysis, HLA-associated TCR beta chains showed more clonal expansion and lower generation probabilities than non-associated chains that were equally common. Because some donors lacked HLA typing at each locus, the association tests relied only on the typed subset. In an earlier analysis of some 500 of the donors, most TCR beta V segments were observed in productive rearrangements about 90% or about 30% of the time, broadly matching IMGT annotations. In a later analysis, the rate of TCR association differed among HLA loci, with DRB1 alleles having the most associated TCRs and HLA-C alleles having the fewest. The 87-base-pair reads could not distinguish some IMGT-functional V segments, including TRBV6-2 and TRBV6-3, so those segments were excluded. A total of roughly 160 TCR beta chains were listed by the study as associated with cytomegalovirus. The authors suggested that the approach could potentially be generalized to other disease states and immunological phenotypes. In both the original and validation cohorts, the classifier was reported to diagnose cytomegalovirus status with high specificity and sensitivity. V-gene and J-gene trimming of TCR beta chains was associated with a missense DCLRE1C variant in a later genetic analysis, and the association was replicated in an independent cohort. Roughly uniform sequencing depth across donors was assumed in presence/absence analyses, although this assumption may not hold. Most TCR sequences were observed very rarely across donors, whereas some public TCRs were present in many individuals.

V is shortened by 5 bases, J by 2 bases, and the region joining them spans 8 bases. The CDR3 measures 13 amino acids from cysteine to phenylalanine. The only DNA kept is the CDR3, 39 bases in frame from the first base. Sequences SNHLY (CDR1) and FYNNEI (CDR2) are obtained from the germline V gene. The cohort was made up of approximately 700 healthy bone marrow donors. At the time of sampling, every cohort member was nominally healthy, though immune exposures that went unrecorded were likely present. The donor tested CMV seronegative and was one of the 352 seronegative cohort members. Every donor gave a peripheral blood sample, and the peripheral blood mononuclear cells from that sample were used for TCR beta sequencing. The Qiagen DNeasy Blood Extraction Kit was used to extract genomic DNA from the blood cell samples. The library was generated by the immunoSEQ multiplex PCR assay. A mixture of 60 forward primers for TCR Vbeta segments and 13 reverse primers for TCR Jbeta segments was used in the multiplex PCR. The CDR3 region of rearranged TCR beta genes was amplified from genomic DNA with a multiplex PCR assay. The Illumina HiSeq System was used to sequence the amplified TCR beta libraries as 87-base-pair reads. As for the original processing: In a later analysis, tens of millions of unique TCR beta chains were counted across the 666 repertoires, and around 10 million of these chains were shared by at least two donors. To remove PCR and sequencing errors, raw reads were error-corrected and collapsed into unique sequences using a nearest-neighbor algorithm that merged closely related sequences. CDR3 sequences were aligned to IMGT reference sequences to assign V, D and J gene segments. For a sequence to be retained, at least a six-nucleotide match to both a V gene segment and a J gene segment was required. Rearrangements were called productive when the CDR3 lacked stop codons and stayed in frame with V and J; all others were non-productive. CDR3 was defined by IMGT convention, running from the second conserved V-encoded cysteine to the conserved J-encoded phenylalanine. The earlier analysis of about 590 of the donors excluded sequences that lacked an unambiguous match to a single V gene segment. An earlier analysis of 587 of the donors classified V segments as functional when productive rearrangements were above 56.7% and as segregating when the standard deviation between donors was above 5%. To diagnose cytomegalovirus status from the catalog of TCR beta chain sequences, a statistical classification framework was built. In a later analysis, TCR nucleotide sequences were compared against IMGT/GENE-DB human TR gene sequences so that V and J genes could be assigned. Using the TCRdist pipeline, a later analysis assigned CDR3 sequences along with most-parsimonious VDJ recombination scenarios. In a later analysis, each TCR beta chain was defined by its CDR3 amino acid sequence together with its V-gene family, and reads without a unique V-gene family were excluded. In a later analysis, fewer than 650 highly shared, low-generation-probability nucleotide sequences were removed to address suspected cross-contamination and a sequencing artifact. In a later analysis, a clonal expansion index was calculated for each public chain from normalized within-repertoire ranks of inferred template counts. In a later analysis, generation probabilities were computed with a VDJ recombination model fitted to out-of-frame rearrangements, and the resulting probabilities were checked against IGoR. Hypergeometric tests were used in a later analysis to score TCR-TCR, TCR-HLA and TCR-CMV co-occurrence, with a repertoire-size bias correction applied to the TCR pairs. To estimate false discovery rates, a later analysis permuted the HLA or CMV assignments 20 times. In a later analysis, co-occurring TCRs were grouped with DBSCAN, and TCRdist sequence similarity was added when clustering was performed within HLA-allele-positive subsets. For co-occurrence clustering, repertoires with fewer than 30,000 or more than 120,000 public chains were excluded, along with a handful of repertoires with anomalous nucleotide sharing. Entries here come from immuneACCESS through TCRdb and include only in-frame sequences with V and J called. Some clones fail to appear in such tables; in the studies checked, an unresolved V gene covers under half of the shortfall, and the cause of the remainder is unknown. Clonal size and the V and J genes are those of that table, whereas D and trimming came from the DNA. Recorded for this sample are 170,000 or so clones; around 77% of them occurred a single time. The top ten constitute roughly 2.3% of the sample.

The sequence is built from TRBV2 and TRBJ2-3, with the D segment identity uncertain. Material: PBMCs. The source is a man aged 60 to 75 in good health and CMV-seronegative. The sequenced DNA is TGTGCCAGCAGTCAACACCTCACAGATACGCAGTATTTT. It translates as CASSQHLTDTQYF.